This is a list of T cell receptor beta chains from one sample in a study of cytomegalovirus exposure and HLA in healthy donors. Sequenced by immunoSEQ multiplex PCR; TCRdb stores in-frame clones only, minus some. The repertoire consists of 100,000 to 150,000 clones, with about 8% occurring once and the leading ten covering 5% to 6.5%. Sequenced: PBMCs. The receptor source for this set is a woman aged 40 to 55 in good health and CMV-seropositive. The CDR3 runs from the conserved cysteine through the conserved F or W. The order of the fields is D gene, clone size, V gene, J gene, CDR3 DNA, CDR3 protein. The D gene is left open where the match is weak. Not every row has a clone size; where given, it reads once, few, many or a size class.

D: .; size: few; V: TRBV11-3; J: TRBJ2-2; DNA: TGTGCCAGCAGCTTAGGGGGGCTCACCGGGGAGCTGTTTTTT; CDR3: CASSLGGLTGELFF
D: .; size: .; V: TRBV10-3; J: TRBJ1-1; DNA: TGTGCCTCAGACCCAGGGGCGGCCACTGAAGCTTTCTTT; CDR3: CASDPGAATEAFF
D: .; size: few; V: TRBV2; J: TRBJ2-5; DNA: TGTGCCAGCAGGGAGGACCCCCGGGAGACCCAGTACTTC; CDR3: CASREDPRETQYF
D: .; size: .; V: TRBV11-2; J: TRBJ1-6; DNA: TGTGCCAGCAGCTCCCAGGGGAACTCACCCCTCCACTTT; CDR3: CASSSQGNSPLHF
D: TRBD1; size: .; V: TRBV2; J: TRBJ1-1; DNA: TGTGCCAGCAGCGTAGCCACAGGGGGCGGCCCTGAAGCTTTCTTT; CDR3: CASSVATGGGPEAFF
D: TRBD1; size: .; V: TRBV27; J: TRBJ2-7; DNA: TGTGCCAGCAATCTAAGACAGGGGAACCCCTACGAGCAGTACTTC; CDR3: CASNLRQGNPYEQYF
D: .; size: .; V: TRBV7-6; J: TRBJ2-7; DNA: TGTGCCAGCAGCTTAGGGGCCCACTCCTACGAGCAGTACTTC; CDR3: CASSLGAHSYEQYF
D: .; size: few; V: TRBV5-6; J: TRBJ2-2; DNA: TGTGCCAGCAGCTTGTCCCAGACCGGGGAGCTGTTTTTT; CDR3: CASSLSQTGELFF
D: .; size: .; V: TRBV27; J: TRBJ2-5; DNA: TGTGCCAGCAGTTTTTTGGGACTTCGAGGAGGAGAGACCCAGTACTTC; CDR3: CASSFLGLRGGETQYF
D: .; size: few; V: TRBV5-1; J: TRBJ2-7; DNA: TGCGCCAGTGGACAGTCAAGCTCCTACGAGCAGTACTTC; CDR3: CASGQSSSYEQYF
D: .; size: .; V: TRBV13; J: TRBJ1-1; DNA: TGTGCCAGCAGCTTAGAGGGACACACGAAGAACACTGAAGCTTTCTTT; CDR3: CASSLEGHTKNTEAFF
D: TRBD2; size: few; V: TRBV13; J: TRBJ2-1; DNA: TGTGCCAGCAGCCCAACGCCCACTAGCGGGGGGCCTAGGAATGAGCAGTTCTTC; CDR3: CASSPTPTSGGPRNEQFF
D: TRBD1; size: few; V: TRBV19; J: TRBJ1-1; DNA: TGTGCCAGTAGTATAGCCCCCAGGGGGGCTTTCTTT; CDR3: CASSIAPRGAFF
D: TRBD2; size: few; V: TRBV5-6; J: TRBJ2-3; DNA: TGTGCCAGCAGCTCCGGGACTACCCCCAGTACGCAGTATTTT; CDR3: CASSSGTTPSTQYF
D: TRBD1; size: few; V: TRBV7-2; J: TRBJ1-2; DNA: TGTGCCAGCAGCTTATTCGGGTCCGACAGGGGAAGAGGCTACACCTTC; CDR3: CASSLFGSDRGRGYTF
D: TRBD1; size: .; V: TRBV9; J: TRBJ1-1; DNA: TGTGCCAGCAGCGTAATGTCAGGGGGTGAAGCTTTCTTT; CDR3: CASSVMSGGEAFF